Listed here is a single TCR beta chain. This sample was taken from a study of blood T cell repertoires in COVID-19. Across the study: Acute-phase and convalescent COVID-19 samples originated in the United States, Italy and Spain. T cells, B-cell-depleted T cells, or PBMCs provided the cDNA or gDNA that served as material.

In the source study's methods: It was from reference gene primer amplification that nucleated cell counts were estimated. This table comes from immunoSEQ multiplex PCR, and its TCRdb copy is limited to in-frame clones, with some not included. D and trimming were read from the DNA, whereas the V and J calls and clone size are those reported in that table. Of 120,000 to 150,000 clones listed, approximately 90% were seen once; the top ten hold 25% to 30%. Germline CDR1 SGHNT, CDR2 YYREEE (reference sequence). The CDR3 has 16 residues. Trimming removed 2 bases from V and 2 bases from J, with 16 bases in between.

The chain combines TRBV5-4 with TRBJ1-1; D uncertain. Material: peripheral blood. The source is a human donor in a cohort sampled during active COVID-19. The CDR3 protein is CASSFKSQAVNTEAFF. The CDR3 DNA reads as TGTGCCAGCAGCTTTAAGTCCCAGGCCGTAAACACTGAAGCTTTCTTT.